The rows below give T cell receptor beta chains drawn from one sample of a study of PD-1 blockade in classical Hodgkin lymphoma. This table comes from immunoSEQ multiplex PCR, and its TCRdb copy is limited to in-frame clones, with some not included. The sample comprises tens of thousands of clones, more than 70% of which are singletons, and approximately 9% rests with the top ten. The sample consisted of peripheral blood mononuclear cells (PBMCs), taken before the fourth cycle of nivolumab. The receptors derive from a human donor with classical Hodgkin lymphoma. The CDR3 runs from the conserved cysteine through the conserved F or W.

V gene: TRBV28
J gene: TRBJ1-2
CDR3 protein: CASSLGDYGYTF

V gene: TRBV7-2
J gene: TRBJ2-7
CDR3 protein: CASSYSGGFEQYF

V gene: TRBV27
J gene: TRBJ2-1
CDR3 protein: CASSLRQTYNEQFF

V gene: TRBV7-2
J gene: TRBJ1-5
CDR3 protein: CASSRQGADQPQHF

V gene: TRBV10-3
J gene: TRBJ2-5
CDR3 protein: CAISDLGGAETQYF

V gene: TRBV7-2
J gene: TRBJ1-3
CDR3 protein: CASSLFRGSGNTIYF

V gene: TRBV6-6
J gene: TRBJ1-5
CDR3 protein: CASSTGGARGNQPQHF

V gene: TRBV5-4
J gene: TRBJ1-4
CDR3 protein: CASSGKVGQGGKLFF

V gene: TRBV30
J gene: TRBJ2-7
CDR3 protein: CAWSDLAGGYEQYF

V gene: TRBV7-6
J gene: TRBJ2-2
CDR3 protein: CASSFGWLAAGELFF

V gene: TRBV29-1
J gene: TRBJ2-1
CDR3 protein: CSVSGIARWGYNEQFF

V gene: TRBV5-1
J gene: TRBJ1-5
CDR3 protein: CASSAGGSNQPQHF

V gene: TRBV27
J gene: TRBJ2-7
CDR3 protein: CASSPRPGGEQYF

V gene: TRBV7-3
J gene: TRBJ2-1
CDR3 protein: CASSLTGTWVYNEQFF

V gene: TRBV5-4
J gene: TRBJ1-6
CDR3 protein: CASHSYNSPLHF

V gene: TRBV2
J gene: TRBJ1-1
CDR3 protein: CASTSGHTEAFF

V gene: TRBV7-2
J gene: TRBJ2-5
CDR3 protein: CASSLYETQYF

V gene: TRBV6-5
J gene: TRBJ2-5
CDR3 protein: CASSRGATRETQYF

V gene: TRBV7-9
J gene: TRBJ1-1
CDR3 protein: CASRDRGPNTEAFF

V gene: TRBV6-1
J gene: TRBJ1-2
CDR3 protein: CASSESDQGYGYTF

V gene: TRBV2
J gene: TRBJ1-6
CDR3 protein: CASRVEGANNSPLHF

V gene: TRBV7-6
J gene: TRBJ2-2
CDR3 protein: CASSPRGREGTGELFF

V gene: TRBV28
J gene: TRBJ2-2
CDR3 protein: CASSLWPELFF

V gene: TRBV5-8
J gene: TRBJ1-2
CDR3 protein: CASSLYGQGSYGYTF

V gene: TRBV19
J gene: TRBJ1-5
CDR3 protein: CASSRTSGGNQPQHF

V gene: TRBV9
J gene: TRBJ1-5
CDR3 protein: CASSVEKAGESNQPQHF

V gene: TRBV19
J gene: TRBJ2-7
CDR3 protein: CASSISGQGYEQYF

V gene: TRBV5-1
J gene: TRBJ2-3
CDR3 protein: CASSLGGGIGVTQYF

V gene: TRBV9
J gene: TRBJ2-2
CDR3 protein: CASRETGTGELFF

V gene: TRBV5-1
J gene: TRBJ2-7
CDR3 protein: CASSLQQGPTYEQYF

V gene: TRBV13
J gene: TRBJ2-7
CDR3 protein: CASRTGLAGAYEQYF

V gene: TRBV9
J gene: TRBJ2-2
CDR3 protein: CASSVEAGTTGELFF

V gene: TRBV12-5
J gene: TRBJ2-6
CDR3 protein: CASGQAGANVLTF

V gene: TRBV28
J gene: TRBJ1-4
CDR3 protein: CASSLGQHNEKLFF

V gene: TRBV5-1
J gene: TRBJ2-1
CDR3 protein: CASSLDNPGVNEQFF